The entry below gives a single T cell receptor (beta chain) sequence along with its context. Its antigen remains unidentified. The data belong to a study of cytomegalovirus exposure and HLA in healthy donors. Overall study context: Earlier work reported 100 million or so unique TCR beta sequences from approximately 180 million T cells.

The V gene's germline CDR1 is ENHRY and CDR2 SYGVKD. This CDR3 is 15 amino acids long. The junction had 7 bases not matched to a gene; V was cut back by 1 base and J by 4 bases. Study results and caveats: Follow-up analysis found HLA locus-dependent TCR association rates, highest for DRB1 and lowest for HLA-C. Indistinguishable V segments, including TRBV6-2 and TRBV6-3, were excluded. Previously analyzed data showed that most TCR beta V segments were productive at a frequency of about 87% or about 30%.

60 Vbeta and 13 Jbeta primers were used in PCR. Some clones are missing from TCRdb's copy, which holds only in-frame ones; the method was immunoSEQ multiplex PCR. Of about 130,000 clones listed, 80% were seen once; the top ten hold 3% to 4%. The specimen was PBMCs. The chain carries TRBV10-3 and TRBJ2-7; 7 positions agree with TRBD1. This clonotype was sampled from a woman aged 40 to 55 in good health and CMV-seronegative. The CDR3 loop reads CAISEFTGEDYEQYF. Written as DNA, the CDR3 is TGTGCCATCAGTGAGTTTACAGGGGAAGATTACGAGCAGTACTTC.